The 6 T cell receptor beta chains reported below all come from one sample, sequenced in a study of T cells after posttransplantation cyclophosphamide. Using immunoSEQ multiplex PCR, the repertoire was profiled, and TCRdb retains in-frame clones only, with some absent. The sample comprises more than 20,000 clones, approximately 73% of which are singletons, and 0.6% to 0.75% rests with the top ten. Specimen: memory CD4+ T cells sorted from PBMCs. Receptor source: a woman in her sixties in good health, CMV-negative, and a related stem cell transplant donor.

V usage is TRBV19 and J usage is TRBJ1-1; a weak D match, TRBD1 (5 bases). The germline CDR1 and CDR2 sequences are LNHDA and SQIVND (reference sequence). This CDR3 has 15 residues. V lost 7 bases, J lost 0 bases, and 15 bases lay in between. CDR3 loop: CASISTVIMNTEAFF. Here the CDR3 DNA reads TGTGCCAGTATTTCGACAGTGATTATGAACACTGAAGCTTTCTTT.

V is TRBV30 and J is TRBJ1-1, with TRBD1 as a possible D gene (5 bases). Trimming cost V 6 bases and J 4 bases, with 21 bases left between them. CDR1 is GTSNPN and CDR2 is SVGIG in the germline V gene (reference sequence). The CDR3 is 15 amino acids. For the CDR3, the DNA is TGTGCCTGCTTGTTGGGGGGGTGGGTTGGCACTGAAGCTTTCTTT. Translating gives CACLLGGWVGTEAFF. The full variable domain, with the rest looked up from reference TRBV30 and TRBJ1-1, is SQTIHQWPATLVQPVGSPLSLECTVEGTSNPNLYWYRQAAGRGLQLLFYSVGIGQISSEVPQNLSASRPQDRQFILSSKKLLLSDSGFYLCACLLGGWVGTEAFFGQGTRLTVV.

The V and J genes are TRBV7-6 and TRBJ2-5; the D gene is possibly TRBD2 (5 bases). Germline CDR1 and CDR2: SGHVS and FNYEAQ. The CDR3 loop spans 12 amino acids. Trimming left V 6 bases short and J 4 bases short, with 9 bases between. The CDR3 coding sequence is TGTGCCAGCAGACAACTAGGAGAGACCCAGTACTTC. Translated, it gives CASRQLGETQYF.

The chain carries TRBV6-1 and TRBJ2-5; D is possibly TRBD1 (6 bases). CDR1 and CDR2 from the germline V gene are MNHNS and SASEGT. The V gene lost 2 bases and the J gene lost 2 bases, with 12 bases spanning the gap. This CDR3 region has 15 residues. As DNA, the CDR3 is TGTGCCAGCAGTGAACGGGACAAGGGACAAGAGACCCAGTACTTC. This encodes CASSERDKGQETQYF.

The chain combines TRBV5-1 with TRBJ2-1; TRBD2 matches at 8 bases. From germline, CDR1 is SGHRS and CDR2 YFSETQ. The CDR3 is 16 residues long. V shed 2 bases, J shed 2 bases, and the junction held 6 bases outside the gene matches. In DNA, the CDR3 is TGCGCCAGCAGCTTAAACGGGGGGGCTGCCTACAATGAGCAGTTCTTC. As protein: CASSLNGGAAYNEQFF.

The DNA for the CDR3 is TGTGCCAGCAGCCCTTACAGGGGCGGTAATGTTGGTTCACCCCTCCACTTT. Protein product: CASSPYRGGNVGSPLHF. The chain carries TRBV7-2 and TRBJ1-6, with TRBD1 matching 7 bases. Germline values: CDR1 SGHTA, CDR2 FQGNSA. J was trimmed by 9 bases and V by 5 bases; bases with no gene match: 16. The CDR3 extends over 17 amino acids.